The 6 T cell receptor beta chains below were found in one sample sequenced in a study of CD8 T cells in Susac syndrome. Reverse transcription of about 0.5 to 1 ug RNA used random hexamers. TCRdb reprocessed the immunoSEQ multiplex PCR reads with MiXCR, giving one entry per CDR3 protein. Altogether 90,000 to 150,000 distinct CDR3 sequences are present, 85% to 95% being singletons, with the ten largest covering around 0.15%. Material: CD4+ T cells from PBMCs. The receptors originated from a human donor in good health.

This chain connects TRBV12-3 or TRBV12-4 to TRBJ2-1; D is uncertain. V was shortened by 6 bases and J by 0 bases, with 12 bases between the two germline ends. The CDR3 is made up of 15 amino acids. CDR3 DNA: TGTGCCAGCAGCCCGTTTCAGAGCTCCTACAATGAGCAGTTCTTC. As protein: CASSPFQSSYNEQFF.

The genes are TRBV7-3 and TRBJ1-2; D unclear. V shed 1 base and J shed 4 bases, with 7 bases lying between them. CDR1 is SGHTA and CDR2 is FQGTGA in the germline V gene. The CDR3 covers 13 residues. CDR3 sequence (DNA): TGTGCCAGCAGCTTAAGGGCTGCCTATGGCTACACCTTC. The encoded protein is CASSLRAAYGYTF.

This clonotype was seen once. This chain uses TRBV12-3 or TRBV12-4 with TRBJ1-5; tentative D call: TRBD1 (6 bases). The V end lost 7 bases, the J end lost 5 bases, and 15 bases lay between the germline ends. The CDR3 has 14 residues. CDR3 residues: CASKDSGAHQPQHF. CDR3 nucleotides: TGTGCCAGCAAGGACTCAGGGGCCCATCAGCCCCAGCATTTT.

The chain links TRBV19 to TRBJ1-2; 7 positions agree with TRBD1. Germline assignment: CDR1 LNHDA and CDR2 SQIVND (reference sequence). The V segment lost 6 bases and the J segment 0 bases; nucleotides outside the gene matches: 13. The CDR3 totals 17 residues. The CDR3 loop reads CASRVRQGLMANYGYTF. CDR3 bases: TGTGCCAGTAGGGTACGACAGGGTTTGATGGCTAACTATGGCTACACCTTC.

The chain joins TRBV12-3 or TRBV12-4 to TRBJ1-1; no firm D call. With 2 bases removed from V and 7 bases from J, the gap between germline ends came to 11 bases. The CDR3 covers 13 residues. The CDR3 DNA is TGTGCCAGCAGTTTACAGTTGACGGGTGAAGCTTTCTTT. Amino acid sequence: CASSLQLTGEAFF.

This chain joins TRBV7-9 and TRBJ2-1, with D perhaps matching TRBD1 (5 bases). The V end lost 6 bases, the J end lost 3 bases, and 18 bases lay between the germline ends. This CDR3 has 16 residues. Germline V CDR1 and CDR2: SEHNR, FQNEAQ (reference sequence). CDR3 loop: CASSRQGAILYNEQFF. The CDR3 DNA reads TGTGCCAGCAGTCGCCAAGGGGCAATTCTCTACAATGAGCAGTTCTTC. Looking up the rest from reference TRBV7-9 and TRBJ2-1 gives the full variable domain: DTGVSQNPRHKITKRGQNVTFRCDPISEHNRLYWYRQTLGQGPEFLTYFQNEAQLEKSRLLSDRFSAERPKGSFSTLEIQRTEQGDSAMYLCASSRQGAILYNEQFFGPGTRLTVL.